The rows below give T cell receptor beta chains drawn from one sample of a study of blood T cell repertoires in COVID-19. Produced via immunoSEQ multiplex PCR; TCRdb's table is partial and in-frame only. This table has roughly 250,000 clones, more than 60% appearing once. Input material: peripheral blood. These receptors originate from a woman aged 40 to 50 with active or convalescent COVID-19. CDR3s include the opening cysteine and the closing phenylalanine or tryptophan. The order of the fields is clone size, V gene, D gene, J gene, CDR3 protein, CDR3 DNA. D genes are given only for firm matches. A row's size may be missing; if present it is once, few, many or a size class.

clone size: .
V gene: TRBV28
D gene: TRBD1
J gene: TRBJ1-2
CDR3 protein: CASSSDRSDTF
CDR3 DNA: TGTGCCAGCAGTTCGGACAGGAGCGACACCTTC

clone size: once
V gene: TRBV27
D gene: .
J gene: TRBJ1-2
CDR3 protein: CASTPTGTDGYTF
CDR3 DNA: TGTGCCAGCACCCCTACAGGGACCGATGGCTACACCTTC

clone size: .
V gene: TRBV6-6
D gene: .
J gene: TRBJ1-2
CDR3 protein: CASTLGGGLRYGYTF
CDR3 DNA: TGTGCCAGCACCTTAGGGGGGGGGCTTCGCTATGGCTACACCTTC

clone size: .
V gene: TRBV5-1
D gene: TRBD2
J gene: TRBJ2-3
CDR3 protein: CASILVGLAGPAGSDTQYF
CDR3 DNA: TGCGCCAGCATCTTAGTAGGACTAGCGGGGCCGGCAGGATCAGATACGCAGTATTTT

clone size: .
V gene: TRBV6-6
D gene: .
J gene: TRBJ2-5
CDR3 protein: CASWSGETQYF
CDR3 DNA: TGTGCCAGCTGGAGCGGGGAGACCCAGTACTTC

clone size: .
V gene: TRBV29-1
D gene: .
J gene: TRBJ2-5
CDR3 protein: CSVRDSETQYF
CDR3 DNA: TGCAGCGTCCGGGACTCAGAGACCCAGTACTTC

clone size: .
V gene: TRBV30
D gene: .
J gene: TRBJ2-3
CDR3 protein: CAWSRRGTQYF
CDR3 DNA: TGTGCCTGGAGTAGAAGAGGTACGCAGTATTTT

clone size: few
V gene: TRBV29-1
D gene: TRBD1
J gene: TRBJ1-2
CDR3 protein: CSVRTGDKVGYTF
CDR3 DNA: TGCAGCGTTAGGACAGGTGATAAGGTGGGCTACACCTTC

clone size: once
V gene: TRBV4-1
D gene: TRBD1
J gene: TRBJ2-5
CDR3 protein: CASSQDSNRGETQYF
CDR3 DNA: TGCGCCAGCAGCCAAGATTCGAACAGGGGAGAGACCCAGTACTTC

clone size: .
V gene: TRBV4-1
D gene: .
J gene: TRBJ2-5
CDR3 protein: CASSGLPQETQYF
CDR3 DNA: TGCGCCAGCTCCGGACTACCCCAAGAGACCCAGTACTTC

clone size: .
V gene: TRBV11-2
D gene: .
J gene: TRBJ2-1
CDR3 protein: CASSFPQAEQFF
CDR3 DNA: TGTGCCAGCAGCTTCCCGCAAGCTGAGCAGTTCTTC

clone size: .
V gene: TRBV5-4
D gene: TRBD1
J gene: TRBJ2-1
CDR3 protein: CASSLSGTGGYNEQFF
CDR3 DNA: TGTGCCAGCAGCTTGAGTGGGACAGGGGGGTACAATGAGCAGTTCTTC

clone size: many
V gene: TRBV10-1
D gene: TRBD2
J gene: TRBJ2-3
CDR3 protein: CASSESRASGVSTQYF
CDR3 DNA: TGCGCCAGCAGTGAGTCTAGGGCTAGCGGGGTATCTACGCAGTATTTT

clone size: once
V gene: TRBV28
D gene: .
J gene: TRBJ2-3
CDR3 protein: CASSLSGRTSTDTQYF
CDR3 DNA: TGTGCCAGCAGTTTATCGGGCAGGACTAGCACAGATACGCAGTATTTT

clone size: .
V gene: TRBV12-3/TRBV12-4
D gene: .
J gene: TRBJ1-1
CDR3 protein: CASSFQQNTEAFF
CDR3 DNA: TGTGCCAGCAGTTTCCAACAGAACACTGAAGCTTTCTTT

clone size: .
V gene: TRBV4-2
D gene: TRBD1
J gene: TRBJ1-1
CDR3 protein: CASSQGGGLAEAFF
CDR3 DNA: TGTGCCAGCAGCCAAGGAGGGGGCTTGGCTGAAGCTTTCTTT

clone size: .
V gene: TRBV6-5
D gene: .
J gene: TRBJ2-3
CDR3 protein: CASSEGTGPDTQYF
CDR3 DNA: TGTGCCAGCAGCGAGGGCACAGGGCCGGATACGCAGTATTTT

clone size: .
V gene: TRBV27
D gene: TRBD1
J gene: TRBJ2-7
CDR3 protein: CASSIGTAYEQYF
CDR3 DNA: TGTGCCAGCAGTATCGGGACAGCCTACGAGCAGTACTTC

clone size: few
V gene: TRBV2
D gene: TRBD1
J gene: TRBJ1-6
CDR3 protein: CASKGQGYSPLHF
CDR3 DNA: TGTGCCAGCAAAGGACAGGGCTACTCACCCCTCCACTTT

clone size: .
V gene: TRBV7-8
D gene: TRBD2
J gene: TRBJ2-3
CDR3 protein: CASSLDIGGGRGDTQYF
CDR3 DNA: TGTGCCAGCAGCTTAGACATTGGCGGGGGGCGAGGAGATACGCAGTATTTT

clone size: .
V gene: TRBV11-3
D gene: .
J gene: TRBJ1-1
CDR3 protein: CASTATGNTEAFF
CDR3 DNA: TGTGCCAGCACCGCGACAGGGAACACTGAAGCTTTCTTT

clone size: .
V gene: TRBV11-2
D gene: .
J gene: TRBJ2-1
CDR3 protein: CASSLFGGRAHNEQFF
CDR3 DNA: TGTGCCAGCAGCTTATTCGGGGGGCGGGCGCACAATGAGCAGTTCTTC

clone size: .
V gene: TRBV19
D gene: TRBD1
J gene: TRBJ1-6
CDR3 protein: CASSGQGSNSPLHF
CDR3 DNA: TGTGCCAGTAGCGGACAGGGGAGTAATTCACCCCTCCACTTT

clone size: .
V gene: TRBV6-5
D gene: .
J gene: TRBJ1-1
CDR3 protein: CASSYESGVNTEAFF
CDR3 DNA: TGTGCCAGCAGTTACGAGTCCGGAGTTAACACTGAAGCTTTCTTT

clone size: .
V gene: TRBV5-1
D gene: .
J gene: TRBJ1-1
CDR3 protein: CASSLGTVWDTEAFF
CDR3 DNA: TGCGCCAGCAGCTTGGGGACAGTTTGGGACACTGAAGCTTTCTTT

clone size: .
V gene: TRBV3-1/TRBV3-2
D gene: TRBD1
J gene: TRBJ1-1
CDR3 protein: CASSQGWGQRSTEAFF
CDR3 DNA: TGTGCCAGCAGCCAAGGATGGGGACAGCGGAGCACTGAAGCTTTCTTT

clone size: .
V gene: TRBV5-6
D gene: TRBD2
J gene: TRBJ2-5
CDR3 protein: CASSLQRGPRETQYF
CDR3 DNA: TGTGCCAGCAGCTTACAGCGGGGGCCGCGAGAGACCCAGTACTTC

clone size: few
V gene: TRBV2
D gene: .
J gene: TRBJ1-1
CDR3 protein: CASIYRNTEAFF
CDR3 DNA: TGTGCCAGCATTTACAGGAACACTGAAGCTTTCTTT

clone size: .
V gene: TRBV30
D gene: TRBD1
J gene: TRBJ1-2
CDR3 protein: CAWVVLGQGRYGYTF
CDR3 DNA: TGTGCCTGGGTGGTTTTAGGACAGGGAAGATATGGCTACACCTTC

clone size: .
V gene: TRBV27
D gene: .
J gene: TRBJ1-1
CDR3 protein: CASSASGGGRRQAFF
CDR3 DNA: TGTGCCAGCAGTGCCTCGGGAGGGGGTCGCCGACAAGCTTTCTTT

clone size: .
V gene: TRBV6-5
D gene: TRBD1
J gene: TRBJ1-2
CDR3 protein: CASSRQGIDYGYTF
CDR3 DNA: TGTGCCAGCAGCAGACAGGGGATTGACTATGGCTACACCTTC

clone size: once
V gene: TRBV2
D gene: TRBD1
J gene: TRBJ2-3
CDR3 protein: CASSPTGTGEQYF
CDR3 DNA: TGTGCCAGCAGTCCCACCGGGACAGGGGAGCAGTATTTT

clone size: .
V gene: TRBV5-6
D gene: TRBD1
J gene: TRBJ1-5
CDR3 protein: CASSERDRRNQPQHF
CDR3 DNA: TGTGCCAGCAGCGAACGGGACAGACGCAATCAGCCCCAGCATTTT

clone size: .
V gene: TRBV5-4
D gene: TRBD1
J gene: TRBJ1-2
CDR3 protein: CASRHPDRDFGYTF
CDR3 DNA: TGTGCCAGCAGACACCCGGACAGGGATTTCGGCTACACCTTC

clone size: medium-sized
V gene: TRBV7-9
D gene: TRBD1
J gene: TRBJ1-6
CDR3 protein: CASSSHDDQGAHSPLHF
CDR3 DNA: TGTGCCAGCAGCTCCCACGACGATCAGGGGGCGCATTCACCCCTCCACTTT

clone size: .
V gene: TRBV2
D gene: .
J gene: TRBJ1-1
CDR3 protein: CATARATEAFF
CDR3 DNA: TGTGCTACCGCCAGGGCCACTGAAGCTTTCTTT

clone size: .
V gene: TRBV3-1/TRBV3-2
D gene: TRBD2
J gene: TRBJ2-5
CDR3 protein: CASSPGGGGAETQYF
CDR3 DNA: TGTGCCAGCAGCCCCGGGGGCGGGGGGGCGGAGACCCAGTACTTC

clone size: .
V gene: TRBV29-1
D gene: .
J gene: TRBJ2-7
CDR3 protein: CSVDRGNFGEQYF
CDR3 DNA: TGCAGCGTTGATAGGGGGAACTTTGGCGAGCAGTACTTC

clone size: .
V gene: TRBV27
D gene: .
J gene: TRBJ1-2
CDR3 protein: CASSSKQSNYGYTF
CDR3 DNA: TGTGCCAGCAGTTCAAAACAGAGTAACTATGGCTACACCTTC

clone size: .
V gene: TRBV10-3
D gene: .
J gene: TRBJ1-2
CDR3 protein: CAITGSYGYTF
CDR3 DNA: TGTGCCATCACGGGTTCCTATGGCTACACCTTC